This TCR beta chain emerged from a study of blood T cell repertoires in COVID-19 (dated by TCRdb to about 2020). Context from the whole study: The collaborator samples originated in the United States, Italy and Spain and spanned the acute and convalescent phases of COVID-19. The prospective study material was composed of cDNA or gDNA derived from T cells, B-cell-depleted T cells, or PBMCs. Deeply sampled blood TCRbeta repertoires from subjects exposed to, actively infected with, or recovered from COVID-19 were included in the dataset. The repertoires were released in a freely available public database meant as a resource for research on the immune response to SARS-CoV-2. Samples came from the ongoing ImmuneRACE study (first 160 participants) plus 1,254 subjects from 6 global collaborators. Nearly every sample came with metadata listing a de-identified subject ID, COVID-19 status, age in years and sex. Where HLA class I and class II types were available, the types were taken from metadata supplied by the sample provider, not from assay-based typing.

From cysteine to phenylalanine, the CDR3 is 14 amino acids long. The only DNA kept is the CDR3, 42 bases in frame from the first base. The germline V gene supplies CDR1 SGHTA and CDR2 FQGTGA. The V end loses 5 bases and the J end loses 8 bases, and a stretch of 17 bases separates them. What the work shows at the level of the full study, not this receptor alone: The quantity of clinical and demographic metadata differed by source and by participant and was supplied without curation.

TCRbeta CDR3 regions were amplified from genomic DNA by means of the immunoSEQ Assay, a bias-controlled multiplex PCR. On the authors' methods: The number of nucleated cells in each sample was estimated by amplification of reference gene primers within the assay. To quantify the absolute abundance of each unique TCRbeta CDR3 rearrangement, sequence reads were collapsed and filtered. For each sample, productive Simpson clonality was calculated as the square root of Simpson's diversity index over productive rearrangements. TCRdb obtained this table from immuneACCESS and retained in-frame rearrangements with V and J assigned. These tables miss some clones; where compared with another copy, unresolved V genes account for less than half of the shortfall, and the remainder is unexplained. That table furnishes V, J and clone size, whereas the DNA furnished D and trimming. The sample records 250,000 or so clones, nearly 90% of which are singletons. Jointly, the top ten make up 2.1% of the sample.

One collaborating source in Seattle enrolled patients during active infection and followed them longitudinally through the course of disease. Collaborating institutions collected whole blood in K2EDTA tubes following their own protocols. For TCRbeta analysis, collaborators shipped samples as frozen whole blood, isolated PBMCs, or DNA extracted from either of those sample types. This clone appeared a single time. Its cognate antigen has yet to be identified. No much larger clonotype is one base removed from it; base qualities were not supplied. The TCR sequence derives from a woman aged 60-75 years with COVID-19, enrolled during active disease. The chain joins TRBV7-3 to TRBJ2-3, with TRBD2 perhaps the D gene, on 6 matching bases. Source material: peripheral blood. Read as DNA, the sequence is TGTGCCAGCAGCACGGGGGTTAGTGAGGGTACGCAGTATTTT. This gives the protein CASSTGVSEGTQYF.